These 24 T cell receptor beta chains were sequenced from one sample in a study of PD-1 blockade in classical Hodgkin lymphoma. Sequenced by immunoSEQ multiplex PCR; TCRdb stores in-frame clones only, minus some. The sample shows some 12,000 clones, approximately 82% of them seen only once. Each and every patient relapsed after autologous stem cell transplantation, and patients got differing brentuximab vedotin exposure. Sample: peripheral blood mononuclear cells (PBMCs), taken before the second cycle of nivolumab. The receptors stem from a human donor with classical Hodgkin lymphoma.

The chain carries TRBV4-2 and TRBJ2-5; D gene unclear. The CDR3 loop spans 15 amino acids. The germline CDR1 and CDR2 sequences are LGHNA and YNFKEQ. V dropped 0 bases and J dropped 1 base, with 9 bases sitting between them. The CDR3 coding sequence is TGTGCCAGCAGCCAAGAAGTCCCGACCCAAGAGACCCAGTACTTC. Its protein product is CASSQEVPTQETQYF.

Written as DNA, the CDR3 is TGTGCCAGCAGCTTCCGACACGTCCTGACTTTC. Translation: CASSFRHVLTF. The chain couples TRBV7-9 to TRBJ2-6; D is ambiguous. Deletions cut 3 bases from V and 11 bases from J, with 5 bases between. Germline-derived CDR1 and CDR2 are SEHNR and FQNEAQ (reference sequence). The CDR3 is 11 residues long.

The V call is TRBV7-2, the J call TRBJ2-7; 7 positions agree with TRBD1. CDR3 size: 17 residues. Per the germline V gene, CDR1 is SGHTA and CDR2 is FQGNSA. With 5 bases clipped from V and 2 bases from J, the junction kept 15 bases outside the gene matches. The CDR3 nucleotides read TGTGCCAGCAGCGGCTTCCTCGCGGACAGGCGACCCTACGAGCAGTACTTC. Its protein is CASSGFLADRRPYEQYF.

The rearrangement links TRBV9 to TRBJ1-3; D is undetermined. The CDR3 totals 12 residues. CDR1 and CDR2 from the germline V gene are SGDLS and YYNGEE. V lost 2 bases and J lost 4, with 4 bases in between. The DNA of the CDR3 is TGTGCCAGCAGCGTGTTAGGAAACACCATATATTTT. The encoded protein is CASSVLGNTIYF.

This clone was found a few times. In DNA, the CDR3 is TGTGCCAGCAGCTACCAGCGGGGTGATTACGAGCAGTACTTC. As protein: CASSYQRGDYEQYF. The chain joins TRBV7-7 to TRBJ2-7; 7 nucleotides agree with TRBD2. The V gene's germline CDR1 is SSHAT and CDR2 FNYEAQ (reference sequence). CDR3 length: 14 amino acids. V was pared by 4 bases and J by 4 bases, with 7 bases of the junction left unmatched.

The chain couples TRBV28 to TRBJ2-2; D is undetermined. Trimming took 4 bases from V and 6 from J, leaving 9 bases between them. Germline V CDR1 and CDR2: MDHEN, SYDVKM. The CDR3 sequence is 13 residues long. CDR3 sequence reads: CASSYLEPGELFF. The CDR3 DNA is TGTGCCAGCAGTTACCTAGAACCCGGGGAGCTGTTTTTT.

The chain couples TRBV6-5 to TRBJ2-2, with 8 bases matching TRBD1. This CDR3 comprises 15 residues. J lost 3 bases, V lost 2 bases, and 2 bases had no gene match. The germline gives CDR1 MNHEY, CDR2 SVGAGI. CDR3 protein: CASSYGTGDTGELFF. The CDR3 coding sequence is TGTGCCAGCAGTTACGGGACAGGCGACACCGGGGAGCTGTTTTTT.

The V and J genes are TRBV30 and TRBJ2-5; tentatively, D is TRBD1 or TRBD2 (6 bases each). The CDR3 length is 14 residues. Germline assignment: CDR1 GTSNPN and CDR2 SVGIG (reference sequence). Trimming removed 1 base from V and 4 bases from J, with 13 bases in between. The CDR3 reads CAWSGGPGAETQYF. The DNA of the CDR3 is TGTGCCTGGAGTGGGGGCCCGGGGGCAGAGACCCAGTACTTC. The entire variable domain, with the rest obtained from reference TRBV30 and TRBJ2-5, is as follows: SQTIHQWPATLVQPVGSPLSLECTVEGTSNPNLYWYRQAAGRGLQLLFYSVGIGQISSEVPQNLSASRPQDRQFILSSKKLLLSDSGFYLCAWSGGPGAETQYFGPGTRLLVL.

The CDR3 loop is CASRLWGGLETQYF. The CDR3 DNA reads as TGTGCCAGCAGATTATGGGGGGGTTTGGAGACCCAGTACTTC. V is TRBV6-1 and J is TRBJ2-5; TRBD2 aligns across 7 bases. The CDR3 runs 14 residues. Germline values: CDR1 MNHNS, CDR2 SASEGT. J lost 5 bases, V lost 6 bases, and 9 bases had no gene match.

The table lists this clone with a count of one. This chain joins TRBV7-6 and TRBJ2-1, with D possibly being TRBD1 (5 bases). The germline V and J ends were trimmed by 5 bases and 4 bases, with 9 bases remaining between them. The germline CDR1 and CDR2 sequences are SGHVS and FNYEAQ. The CDR3 totals 13 residues. The CDR3 bases are TGTGCCAGCAGCGGGCGACAGTACAATGAGCAGTTCTTC. Protein sequence: CASSGRQYNEQFF.

The chain joins TRBV28 to TRBJ1-1; no definite D call. The CDR3 contains 11 residues. Trimming stripped 4 bases from V and 10 bases from J, with 10 bases between. CDR1 and CDR2 (germline): MDHEN, SYDVKM. CDR3 sequence (DNA): TGTGCCAGCAGTTCCGGAATCGGAGCTTTCTTT. It specifies CASSSGIGAFF.

The chain couples TRBV2 to TRBJ1-2; D not certain. The CDR3 sequence is 13 residues long. The germline V gene has CDR1 SNHLY and CDR2 FYNNEI. V lost 3 bases, J lost 2 bases, and 7 bases lay in between. The DNA of the CDR3 is TGTGCCAGCAGTGATCAGGTGAACTATGGCTACACCTTC. Translation: CASSDQVNYGYTF.

The rearrangement joins TRBV19 to TRBJ2-2; D uncertain. The germline V gene has CDR1 LNHDA and CDR2 SQIVND (reference sequence). V gave up 4 bases and J gave up 3 bases, with 12 bases separating them. The CDR3 is made up of 15 amino acids. The CDR3 coding sequence is TGTGCCAGTAGTAACGGGCCTGGATACACCGGGGAGCTGTTTTTT. It codes for CASSNGPGYTGELFF.

CDR3 nucleotides: TGTGCCAGCACCTCAGCGGGACCCCAAGCCTACGAGCAGTACTTC. Encoded protein: CASTSAGPQAYEQYF. J is TRBJ2-7 and V is TRBV2; the match to TRBD2 covers 7 bases. Germline V lookup: CDR1 SNHLY, CDR2 FYNNEI. CDR3 size: 15 residues. Trimming cost V 7 bases and J 2 bases; bases outside gene matches: 11.

V usage is TRBV5-8 and J usage is TRBJ1-2; 9 bases fit TRBD1. Germline V gene data show CDR1 as SGHTS and CDR2 as YDEGEE. CDR3 length: 15 residues. The V gene end was trimmed by 4 bases and the J gene end by 5 bases; junction bases not matched to a gene: 9. CDR3 DNA: TGTGCCAGCAGCCTTTCCGGGACAGGGATATATGGCTACACCTTC. This translates into CASSLSGTGIYGYTF.

This clone has just one count. This chain's CDR3 is CASSETSDLRGETQYF. The CDR3 bases are TGTGCCAGCAGCGAGACTAGCGACCTCCGGGGAGAGACCCAGTACTTC. The chain uses TRBV27 and TRBJ2-5, with TRBD2 identical over 8 bases. Germline values: CDR1 MNHEY, CDR2 SMNVEV (reference sequence). The CDR3 runs 16 residues. The V gene end was trimmed by 6 bases and the J gene end by 4 bases; junction bases not matched to a gene: 13.

The V and J genes are TRBV6-1 and TRBJ2-7; TRBD1 matches 9 bases. CDR1 is MNHNS and CDR2 is SASEGT in the germline V gene. Germline trimming cut 6 bases from V and 5 bases from J; bases unmatched to any gene: 11. The CDR3 consists of 15 residues. The CDR3 reads CASRYRGRDVDEQYF. The CDR3, as DNA: TGTGCCAGCAGATACAGGGGGCGCGATGTGGACGAGCAGTACTTC.

This clone was found a few times. The chain employs TRBV18 and TRBJ1-5; tentatively, D is TRBD1 (6 bases). The CDR3 consists of 13 residues. Trimming took 5 bases from V and 1 from J, leaving 6 bases between them. In germline, CDR1 is KGHSH, CDR2 LQKENI. Here the CDR3 DNA reads TGTGCCAGCTCAGGACAGAGCAATCAGCCCCAGCATTTT. It encodes CASSGQSNQPQHF.

The chain employs TRBV5-4 and TRBJ2-7; D is undetermined. This CDR3 contains 15 residues. V was pared by 4 bases and J by 0 bases, with 14 bases between. Germline V CDR1 and CDR2: SGHNT, YYREEE (reference sequence). CDR3 residues: CASSLGSVLSYEQYF. CDR3 coding DNA: TGTGCCAGCAGCCTTGGCAGCGTTCTCTCCTACGAGCAGTACTTC.

The genes are TRBV4-2 and TRBJ2-5; 8 bases map to TRBD2. CDR1 is LGHNA and CDR2 is YNFKEQ in the germline V gene. This CDR3 spans 13 amino acids. V lost 0 bases, J lost 10 bases, and 4 bases stayed unmatched. In nucleotides, the CDR3 is TGTGCCAGCAGCCAAGAAGCGGGAGTGGACCAGTACTTC. Translated: CASSQEAGVDQYF.

The chain is built from TRBV7-2 and TRBJ2-5; D is undetermined. V was trimmed by 3 bases and J by 1 base, leaving 9 bases between them. Looked up from germline, CDR1 is SGHTA and CDR2 is FQGNSA. This CDR3 comprises 14 residues. CDR3 amino acids: CASSFDTGQETQYF. The DNA of the CDR3 is TGTGCCAGCAGCTTCGACACTGGCCAAGAGACCCAGTACTTC. Together with reference TRBV7-2 and TRBJ2-5, the CDR3 gives the full variable domain: GAGVSQSPSNKVTEKGKDVELRCDPISGHTALYWYRQSLGQGLEFLIYFQGNSAPDKSGLPSDRFSAERTGGSVSTLTIQRTQQEDSAVYLCASSFDTGQETQYFGPGTRLLVL.

The chain has TRBV7-2 and TRBJ2-4; D possibly corresponds to TRBD1 (5 bases). The CDR3 length is 16 residues. Germline V gives CDR1 SGHTA, CDR2 FQGNSA. The V gene lost 2 bases and the J gene lost 3 bases, with 14 bases spanning the gap. This CDR3 reads CASSLIVGVGKNIQYF. CDR3 sequence (DNA): TGTGCCAGCAGCTTAATCGTAGGGGTGGGCAAAAACATTCAGTACTTC.

The gene calls are TRBV5-1 and TRBJ2-2; TRBD1 matches 9 bases. Germline CDR1 SGHRS, CDR2 YFSETQ. This CDR3 has 15 amino acids. With V trimmed by 0 bases and J by 7 bases, 4 bases remained unmatched. This CDR3 is CASSLAGTGNGELFF. The CDR3 bases are TGCGCCAGCAGCTTGGCCGGGACAGGGAACGGGGAGCTGTTTTTT.

This clone was seen a few times. The chain joins TRBV5-4 to TRBJ1-6; D might be TRBD1 (5 bases). The CDR3 has 14 residues. V gave up 5 bases and J gave up 9 bases, with 15 bases separating them. CDR1 is SGHNT and CDR2 is YYREEE in the germline V gene (reference sequence). Written as DNA, the CDR3 is TGTGCCAGCAGTACCTGGGGGGGAGCTTCACCCCTCCACTTT. It yields the protein CASSTWGGASPLHF.